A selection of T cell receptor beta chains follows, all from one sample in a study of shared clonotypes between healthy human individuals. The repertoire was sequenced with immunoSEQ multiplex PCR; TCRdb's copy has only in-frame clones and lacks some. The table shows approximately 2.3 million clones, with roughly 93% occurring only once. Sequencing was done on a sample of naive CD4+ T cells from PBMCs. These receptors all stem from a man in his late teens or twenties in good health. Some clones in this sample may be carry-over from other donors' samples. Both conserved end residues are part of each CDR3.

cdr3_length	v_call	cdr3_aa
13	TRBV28	CASSRTASYEQYF
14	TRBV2	CASSVTSGKNIQYF
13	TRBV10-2	CASRTSGLNEQFF
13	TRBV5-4	CASSLQDNTEAFF
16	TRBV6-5	CASSYSPGQGNTEAFF
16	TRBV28	CASSYPDGRGNTEAFF
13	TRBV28	CASSLNSPYEQYF
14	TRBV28	CASSLVADGRGYTF
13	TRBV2	CASRVHGGYEQYF
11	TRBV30	CAWSYTETQYF
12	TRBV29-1	CSGGGANYGYTF
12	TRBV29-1	CSVGTSGETQYF
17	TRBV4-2	CASSQGGSGGFTYEQYF
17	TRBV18	CASSGQGAVPGANVLTF
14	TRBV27	CASSLFGLYNEQFF
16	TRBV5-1	CASSSQGQGGYTEAFF
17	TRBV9	CASSVTSATAYTGELFF
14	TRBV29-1	CSVEGGLLNTEAFF
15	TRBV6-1	CASSEAFYPRTEAFF
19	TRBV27	CASSPRGWTGRPEAYEQYF
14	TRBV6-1	CASSERYSNQPQHF
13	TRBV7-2	CASSVREGGELFF
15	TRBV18	CASSPLASPSNEQFF
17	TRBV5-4	CASSPTTSVTNTGELFF
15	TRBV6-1	CASSIWTGASEKLFF
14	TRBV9	CASSVSSGGNTQYF
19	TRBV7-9	CASSTKRGGRHLSGNTIYF
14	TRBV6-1	CASSAQGRNSPLHF
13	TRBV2	CASSKQGQDEQYF
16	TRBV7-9	CASSPWDRGSRNEQYF
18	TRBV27	CASSTRSGTGAVGHIQYF
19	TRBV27	CASSLYSVSGRGLGETQYF
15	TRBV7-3	CASSLTGHNTDTQYF
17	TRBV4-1	CASSQDQALAGSDEQFF
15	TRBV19	CASSTIILGTDTQYF
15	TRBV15	CATSRENILREKLFF
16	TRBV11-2	CASSRGLADPSYEQYF
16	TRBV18	CASSPIRLAGVEEQFF
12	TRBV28	CASSLYDQPQHF
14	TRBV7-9	CASSLAQGNTEAFF
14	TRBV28	CASTLLGGAETQYF
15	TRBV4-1	CASSQVRTAKNIQYF
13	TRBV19	CASNDGPSYEQYF
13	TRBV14	CASSPLKNNEQFF
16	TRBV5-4	CASSHTQGQLGLEAFF
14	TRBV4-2	CASSLRDYADTQYF
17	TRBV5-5	CASSLAVGQGVRTEAFF
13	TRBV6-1	CASSLTRYNEQFF
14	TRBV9	CASSAAGPQETQYF
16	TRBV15	CATSRDVTSGYNEQFF
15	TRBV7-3	CASSFGLADLNEQFF
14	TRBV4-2	CASRSGAWGNEQFF
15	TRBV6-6	CASSYTKPRDQPQHF
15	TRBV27	CAIRLLAGGTNEQFF
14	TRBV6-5	CASSYSGRNGKLFF
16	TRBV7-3	CASKLTPGQGDDGYTF
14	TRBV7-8	CASSLPLKGQPQHF
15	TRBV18	CASSPLGQPDTEAFF
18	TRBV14	CASSPGSSGRSLHNEQFF
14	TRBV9	CASSATRGGETQYF